One sample yielded the 5 T cell receptor beta chains listed below, sequenced in a study of blood T cell repertoires in COVID-19. Repertoires were generated with immunoSEQ multiplex PCR, while TCRdb's copy carries only in-frame clones and drops some. The sample contains around 190,000 clones, roughly 85% of which appear only once. The sample consisted of peripheral blood. These receptors all come from a man aged 45 to 65 with active or convalescent COVID-19.

V is TRBV5-6 and J is TRBJ1-3, with D maybe TRBD1 (6 bases). The CDR3 runs 14 residues. CDR1 and CDR2 (germline): SGHDT, YYEEEE. The V end was cut by 2 bases, the J end by 2 bases, with 8 bases between. The CDR3 is CASSFYRAGNTIYF. In DNA, the CDR3 is TGTGCCAGCAGCTTCTACAGGGCTGGAAACACCATATATTTT.

The chain combines TRBV15 with TRBJ2-2; TRBD2 matches at 10 bases. CDR3 length equals 15 residues. V lost 5 bases, J lost 9 bases, and 9 bases stayed unmatched. The germline gives CDR1 LNHNV, CDR2 YYDKDF (reference sequence). CDR3 DNA: TGTGCCACCAGCGTCGGGGCTAGCGGGGGTTGGGAGCTGTTTTTT. This codes for CATSVGASGGWELFF.

The chain combines TRBV7-9 with TRBJ1-1; no firm D call. CDR1 is SEHNR and CDR2 is FQNEAQ in the germline V gene (reference sequence). The CDR3 is 11 amino acids. Trimming removed 10 bases at V and 5 bases at J, with 11 bases between. The CDR3 loop is CATTVETEAFF. DNA of the CDR3: TGTGCCACCACTGTGGAGACTGAAGCTTTCTTT.

V and J are TRBV6-5 and TRBJ2-3; 7 nucleotides line up with TRBD2. The germline gives CDR1 MNHEY, CDR2 SVGAGI. The CDR3 spans 14 residues. Trimming took 2 bases from V and 8 from J; bases not matched to a gene: 7. The CDR3 DNA sequence: TGTGCCAGCAGTTACGGACTAGGCCAGGGTACGCAGTATTTT. Its protein product is CASSYGLGQGTQYF.

The rearrangement uses TRBV3-1 (or the pseudogene TRBV3-2) and TRBJ1-3, with TRBD1 identical over 10 bases. The J segment lost 1 base and the V segment lost 5 bases, leaving 11 bases of the junction unmatched. The CDR3 length is 18 residues. CDR1 is LGHDT, CDR2 YNNKEL, per germline (reference sequence). CDR3 coding DNA: TGTGCCAGCAGCGACCGACCACCGGGACAGGGGTCTGGAAACACCATATATTTT. It codes for CASSDRPPGQGSGNTIYF.